This TCR beta chain is drawn from a study of tumor-infiltrating lymphocytes in primary liver carcinoma. This CDR3 comprises 15 residues. As regards this clonotype: Relative to the germline gene, one junction end is altered; a read error may explain this.

The approximately 17-32 mg bulk tissue piece was not sorted before simultaneous RNA and DNA extraction. Total RNA (roughly 540 ng) served as template for TCR beta cDNA synthesis primed by a constant-region primer. Libraries of TCR beta came from three nested multiplex PCR rounds with slightly modified ARM-PCR. Two initial PCR rounds of roughly 10 cycles each paired TRBV1-TRBV30 forward primers with a C-beta reverse primer. TCRdb re-derived calls from the multiplex PCR reads in MiXCR, one entry per CDR3 protein. The table includes 85,000 to 100,000 distinct CDR3 sequences, 65% to 70% detected once. The specimen was tumor-adjacent normal liver tissue. This sequence originates from a man aged 40-49 years with primary liver carcinoma and hepatitis B virus infection. This chain uses TRBV12-3 or TRBV12-4 with TRBJ1-1; D gene ambiguous. CDR3 sequence: CVSSYRPRGYTEAFF. The CDR3 nucleotides are TGTGTCAGCAGTTATCGCCCGAGAGGATACACTGAGGCTTTCTTT.